A selection of T cell receptor beta chains follows, all from one sample in a study of beta chain features in type 1 diabetes. Method: immunoSEQ multiplex PCR; TCRdb's copy keeps in-frame clones and lacks some. The sample contains approximately 730,000 clones, 13% of which appear only once. The specimen sequenced was naive CD4+ T cells from blood. The receptors derive from a man younger than 35 with type 1 diabetes. Each CDR3 is given with its conserved first and last residue. The D gene is left open where the match is weak. Not every row has a clone size; where given, it reads once, few, many or a size class.

d_call j_call v_call clone_size cdr3_nt cdr3_aa
. TRBJ2-7 TRBV29-1 few TGCAGCGTTGCAGAGGCAGGGCCCTACGAGCAGTACTTC CSVAEAGPYEQYF
. TRBJ2-3 TRBV4-1 . TGCGCCAGCAGCCAAGAGCCCTTCCCAGATACGCAGTATTTT CASSQEPFPDTQYF
. TRBJ2-5 TRBV10-3 few TGTGCCATCAGTGAAATCGGACAGAGCCTCAAAGAGACCCAGTACTTC CAISEIGQSLKETQYF
. TRBJ2-3 TRBV2 few TGTGCCAGCAGTCTGACTAGAGGCCCAGATACGCAGTATTTT CASSLTRGPDTQYF
. TRBJ1-2 TRBV7-2 . TGTGCCAGCCATAGGGTGGGATTGAGGGGCTACACCTTC CASHRVGLRGYTF
. TRBJ1-2 TRBV21-1 . TGTGCCAGCAGTATAAGGGGTAACTATGGCTACACCTTC CASSIRGNYGYTF
TRBD2 TRBJ2-5 TRBV30 few TGTGCCTGGAGTCAAAGTCCCCTAGCGGGATACCTGATGGAGACCCAGTACTTC CAWSQSPLAGYLMETQYF
TRBD1 TRBJ1-1 TRBV6-6 . TGTGCCAGCAGTTTACAGGGGGCGAGAACTGAAGCTTTCTTT CASSLQGARTEAFF
. TRBJ1-1 TRBV4-1 . TGCGCCAGCAGCCCCATAAGATCAAAGAACACTGAAGCTTTCTTT CASSPIRSKNTEAFF
. TRBJ2-2 TRBV29-1 few TGCAGCGTTGAAAGGGAAACCGGGGAGCTGTTTTTT CSVERETGELFF
. TRBJ2-2 TRBV6-5 few TGTGCCAGCCACCCCCGACCTAACACCGGGGAGCTGTTTTTT CASHPRPNTGELFF
. TRBJ2-1 TRBV6-5 few TGTGCCAGCGGGGGTAGTGGGGGCCACTACAATGAGCAGTTCTTC CASGGSGGHYNEQFF
TRBD1 TRBJ1-5 TRBV30 . TGTGCCTTTGACAGGGGGTCAAGCAATCAGCCCCAGCATTTT CAFDRGSSNQPQHF
TRBD1 TRBJ2-7 TRBV18 few TGTGCCAGCTCACCTTCCGCAGGGACAGGGGACGAGCAGTACTTC CASSPSAGTGDEQYF
. TRBJ2-5 TRBV5-1 . TGCGCCAGCAGCTTGTTCATGTCGGAGATTCAAGAGACCCAGTACTTC CASSLFMSEIQETQYF
. TRBJ2-7 TRBV29-1 . TGCAGCGTTCTCCGGGACGTCGAGCAGTACTTC CSVLRDVEQYF
. TRBJ2-3 TRBV11-3 . TGTGCCACCTCGAGGGGCTCTAGCACAGATACGCAGTATTTT CATSRGSSTDTQYF
TRBD1 TRBJ1-6 TRBV14 few TGTGCCAGCCAGGGCGACAGGGCTCTCGCGAATTCACCCCTCCACTTT CASQGDRALANSPLHF
TRBD1 TRBJ2-6 TRBV15 few TGTGCCACCAGCCGACGGGACAGGGGACCCCGCTCTGGGGCCAACGTCCTGACTTTC CATSRRDRGPRSGANVLTF
TRBD1 TRBJ1-5 TRBV7-2 . TGTGCCAGCAGCTTATGGGAGACAGGGACGAATCAGCCCCAGCATTTT CASSLWETGTNQPQHF
TRBD2 TRBJ2-1 TRBV9 . TGTGCCAGCAGCGCAACTAGCGGGGGGGCAGATGAGCAGTTCTTC CASSATSGGADEQFF
. TRBJ1-5 TRBV7-8 . TGTGCCAGCAGCTTAAGGGTTAATCAGCCCCAGCATTTT CASSLRVNQPQHF
. TRBJ1-1 TRBV19 few TGTGCCAGTAGTGGGCAAGCGAACACTGAAGCTTTCTTT CASSGQANTEAFF
. TRBJ2-4 TRBV9 . TGTGCCAGCAGCGTCAGGGTGGTGGCCAAAAACATTCAGTACTTC CASSVRVVAKNIQYF
. TRBJ1-3 TRBV9 . TGTGCCAGCAGTCGAGTTTTTGGAAACACCATATATTTT CASSRVFGNTIYF
. TRBJ1-1 TRBV29-1 few TGCAGCGTTGAAGCAGGTAACACTGAAGCTTTCTTT CSVEAGNTEAFF
. TRBJ1-5 TRBV15 . TGTGCCACCAGCAAGGAGGGGAATCAGCCCCAGCATTTT CATSKEGNQPQHF
. TRBJ2-3 TRBV14 . TGTGCCAGCAGCCACCTGGATCCCGGGACCCCGCTCGCAGATACGCAGTATTTT CASSHLDPGTPLADTQYF
. TRBJ1-1 TRBV29-1 few TGCAGCGTTGAACCCAGGGAGGAGGCTGAAGCTTTCTTT CSVEPREEAEAFF
TRBD1 TRBJ1-2 TRBV28 few TGTGCCACCCAGGGAAACAGGGGCCATGCTAACTATGGCTACACCTTC CATQGNRGHANYGYTF
. TRBJ2-6 TRBV5-1 . TGCGCCAGCAGCCCCCCTAATGGGGCTGGGGCCAACGTCCTGACTTTC CASSPPNGAGANVLTF
TRBD1 TRBJ1-2 TRBV19 few TGTGCCAGTAGTATGGACACCACAGGGGACGGCTACACCTTC CASSMDTTGDGYTF
. TRBJ1-6 TRBV5-1 . TGCGCCAGCAGCTTGGATTTTACGGCGGTACCCCTCCACTTT CASSLDFTAVPLHF
. TRBJ2-7 TRBV5-4 few TGTGCCAGCAGCTTGGCCGGAGGGACAGTCTCCTACGAGCAGTACTTC CASSLAGGTVSYEQYF
. TRBJ1-1 TRBV5-1 few TGCGCCAGCGGGGACTTACTACCCACTGAAGCTTTCTTT CASGDLLPTEAFF
. TRBJ1-3 TRBV30 . TGTGCCTGGAGGGGGACACCGGGCGACACCATATATTTT CAWRGTPGDTIYF
TRBD1 TRBJ2-3 TRBV6-8 few TGTGCCAGCAGTAAAAACCAGGCTGGAAGAGACAGGGGGCGCGATTTCACAGATACGCAGTATTTT CASSKNQAGRDRGRDFTDTQYF
TRBD1 TRBJ1-1 TRBV5-1 . TGCGCCAGCAGCTCAGGGGGGACAGGGTTCCACACTGAAGCTTTCTTT CASSSGGTGFHTEAFF
. TRBJ2-7 TRBV19 few TGTGCCAGTAGTCTGGACCCCCGCTTTGAGCAGTACTTC CASSLDPRFEQYF
. TRBJ2-7 TRBV18 few TGTGCCAGCTCACCACCTGGGAGCAACTACGAGCAGTACTTC CASSPPGSNYEQYF
TRBD1 TRBJ1-5 TRBV25-1 few TGTGCCAGCAGTGAGGGTCCAGGGGGTGGAACACAGCCCCAGCATTTT CASSEGPGGGTQPQHF
. TRBJ2-2 TRBV12-5 few TGTGCTAGTGGTTTGGTTTTGAACCAACAGCCCGGGGAGCTGTTTTTT CASGLVLNQQPGELFF
. TRBJ2-5 TRBV14 few TGTGCCAGCAGCCCCAGCCAAGAGACCCAGTACTTC CASSPSQETQYF
TRBD1 TRBJ2-7 TRBV4-2 few TGTGCCAGCACCAAGGACAGGGATTCCTACGAGCAGTACTTC CASTKDRDSYEQYF
TRBD2 TRBJ2-1 TRBV5-1 . TGCGCCAGCAGCCTCGGACTAGCGGTGGGCAATGAGCAGTTCTTC CASSLGLAVGNEQFF